This TCR beta chain was sequenced during a study of cytomegalovirus exposure and HLA in healthy donors. No record was made of this donor's CMV serostatus. The CDR3 runs 15 residues. V was clipped by 2 bases and J by 7 bases; unmatched bases: 6. Germline CDR1 reads SGHRS; CDR2 reads YFSETQ. In this sample, this clone turned up a few times. Antigen: not known. Study results and caveats: Most TCR sequences showed up rarely, but some public TCRs showed up in many donors. A later analysis showed that HLA-associated TCR beta chains had undergone more clonal expansion than equally common others.

PCR amplification relied on 60 Vbeta primers (plus 13 Jbeta primers). Clones were read by immunoSEQ multiplex PCR, and TCRdb kept only the in-frame ones, dropping some. The sample lists approximately 160,000 clones; 80% were seen once. J is TRBJ1-6 and V is TRBV5-1; 7 bases fit TRBD1. The sequence came from a human donor in good health. The sequenced sample was PBMCs. CDR3 coding DNA: TGCGCCAGCAGCTTAACGGGACAGAGCAATTCACCCCTCCACTTT. Amino acid sequence: CASSLTGQSNSPLHF.